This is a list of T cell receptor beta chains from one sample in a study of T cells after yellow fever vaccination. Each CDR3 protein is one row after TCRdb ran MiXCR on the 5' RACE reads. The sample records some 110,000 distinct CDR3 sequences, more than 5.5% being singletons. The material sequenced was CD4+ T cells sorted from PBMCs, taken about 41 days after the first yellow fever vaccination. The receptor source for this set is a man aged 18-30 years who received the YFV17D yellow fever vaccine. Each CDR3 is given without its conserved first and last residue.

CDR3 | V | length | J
ASSKSRAGSRF | TRBV27 | 11 | TRBJ2-1
ASKSPTGGYNEQF | TRBV28 | 13 | TRBJ2-1
ASSGDSRRDTQY | TRBV5-1 | 12 | TRBJ2-3
ASRSHREGEQY | TRBV12-3/TRBV12-4 | 11 | TRBJ2-7
ASTREGARGAEAF | TRBV12-3/TRBV12-4 | 13 | TRBJ1-1
ASSPPGVETQY | TRBV5-4 | 11 | TRBJ2-5
ASSRDLGGTQY | TRBV6-6 | 11 | TRBJ2-3
ASRGGTGGPNTEAF | TRBV19 | 14 | TRBJ1-1
SATGGGMYNEQF | TRBV20-1 | 12 | TRBJ2-1
ASSYEQGARETQY | TRBV7-9 | 13 | TRBJ2-5
ATRSSGSTEAF | TRBV15 | 11 | TRBJ1-1
SAPDRGSGNTIY | TRBV20-1 | 12 | TRBJ1-3
ASSLGDGTGDGNQPQH | TRBV11-2 | 16 | TRBJ1-5
ASSRNDNWSSPLH | TRBV4-2 | 13 | TRBJ1-6
SVEVIGGTGELF | TRBV29-1 | 12 | TRBJ2-2
ASSARGQPAVDTEAF | TRBV6-5 | 15 | TRBJ1-1